Listed below are T cell receptor beta chains from one sample, sequenced in a study of blood T cell repertoires in COVID-19. Some clones are missing from TCRdb's copy, which holds only in-frame ones; the method was immunoSEQ multiplex PCR. The data show about 250,000 clones, over 75% seen once. Sequencing was carried out using peripheral blood. The receptors come from a woman between 35 and 50 years old who had recovered from COVID-19. The CDR3 runs from the conserved cysteine through the conserved F or W. The order of the fields is clone size, D gene, J gene, V gene, CDR3 protein, CDR3 DNA. The D gene is left open where the match is weak. A row's size may be missing; if present it is once, few, many or a size class.

>NA|NA|TRBJ2-4|TRBV4-3
CASSQEVGARGLKNIQYF
TGCGCCAGCAGCCAAGAAGTAGGAGCCCGCGGCCTCAAAAACATTCAGTACTTC
>NA|NA|TRBJ2-7|TRBV29-1
CSAMTGREQYF
TGCAGCGCCATGACAGGGAGGGAGCAGTACTTC
>NA|TRBD2|TRBJ2-1|TRBV9
CASSLRNSGGYNEQFF
TGTGCCAGCAGCCTCCGTAATAGCGGGGGATACAATGAGCAGTTCTTC
>NA|TRBD2|TRBJ2-2|TRBV19
CASSPTSGRSGELFF
TGTGCCAGTAGCCCGACTAGCGGGAGAAGCGGGGAGCTGTTTTTT
>once|TRBD1|TRBJ2-4|TRBV28
CASIQTGKNIQYF
TGTGCCAGCATTCAGACAGGGAAAAACATTCAGTACTTC
>NA|NA|TRBJ2-2|TRBV21-1
CASSKHRPPGPGELFF
TGTGCCAGCAGCAAGCACAGACCACCTGGGCCCGGGGAGCTGTTTTTT
>NA|NA|TRBJ2-1|TRBV6-5
CASRRVVAAPNEQFF
TGTGCCAGCAGGCGGGTAGTAGCGGCGCCCAATGAGCAGTTCTTC
>NA|TRBD1|TRBJ1-3|TRBV19
CASSPPTGRGNTIYF
TGTGCCAGTAGTCCACCGACAGGGAGGGGAAACACCATATATTTT
>NA|TRBD2|TRBJ2-5|TRBV24-1
CATSDLWTSGGGETQYF
TGTGCCACCAGTGATCTGTGGACTAGCGGGGGAGGGGAGACCCAGTACTTC
>once|NA|TRBJ1-4|TRBV2
CASSSLFELFF
TGTGCCAGCAGCTCACTATTCGAACTGTTTTTT
>NA|TRBD1|TRBJ2-2|TRBV4-1
CASSRQGYGELFF
TGCGCCAGCAGTCGACAGGGTTACGGGGAGCTGTTTTTT
>NA|NA|TRBJ2-7|TRBV19
CASSWGEKANEQYF
TGTGCCAGTAGCTGGGGGGAGAAGGCCAACGAGCAGTACTTC
>NA|NA|TRBJ2-3|TRBV12-5
CASVRDTSTDTQYF
TGTGCTAGTGTACGGGACACCAGCACAGATACGCAGTATTTT
>NA|TRBD1|TRBJ2-3|TRBV9
CASSTQGAGVDTQYF
TGTGCCAGCAGCACCCAGGGGGCCGGCGTAGATACGCAGTATTTT
>NA|TRBD2|TRBJ2-7|TRBV19
CASSMGIAGAGNEQYF
TGTGCCAGTAGTATGGGAATAGCGGGAGCAGGCAACGAGCAGTACTTC
>NA|NA|TRBJ1-4|TRBV7-2
CASSLEFSFTNEKLFF
TGTGCCAGCAGCTTGGAGTTCTCCTTCACTAATGAAAAACTGTTTTTT
>NA|TRBD1|TRBJ2-3|TRBV7-6
CASSLVSRDRGTDTQYF
TGTGCCAGCAGCTTAGTTTCTAGAGACAGGGGCACAGATACGCAGTATTTT
>NA|NA|TRBJ1-2|TRBV5-1
CASSLAQGGYTF
TGCGCCAGCAGCTTGGCCCAGGGAGGCTACACCTTC
>NA|NA|TRBJ2-5|TRBV29-1
CSVDVTGSPQETQYF
TGCAGCGTTGATGTAACGGGAAGCCCTCAAGAGACCCAGTACTTC
>NA|TRBD1|TRBJ2-7|TRBV16
CASSQRGRQGGEQYF
TGTGCCAGCAGCCAAAGGGGGCGACAGGGTGGCGAGCAGTACTTC
>once|TRBD2|TRBJ2-3|TRBV3-1/TRBV3-2
CASSQDLAGGTDTQYF
TGTGCCAGCAGCCAAGATTTAGCGGGGGGAACAGATACGCAGTATTTT
>once|TRBD2|TRBJ2-3|TRBV14
CASSQGAGARTDTQYF
TGTGCCAGCAGCCAAGGGGCGGGAGCTCGGACAGATACGCAGTATTTT
>NA|NA|TRBJ2-2|TRBV7-9
CASSLESYTGELFF
TGTGCCAGCAGCTTAGAAAGCTACACCGGGGAGCTGTTTTTT
>NA|NA|TRBJ2-7|TRBV3-1/TRBV3-2
CASSQVLGGGYEQYF
TGTGCCAGCAGCCAAGTATTGGGAGGAGGCTACGAGCAGTACTTC
>NA|NA|TRBJ1-5|TRBV27
CVIRVPRVYSNQPQHF
TGTGTCATCCGGGTCCCCCGGGTGTATAGCAATCAGCCCCAGCATTTT
>NA|NA|TRBJ2-5|TRBV27
CASSLWFAGKETQYF
TGTGCCAGCAGTTTGTGGTTTGCAGGGAAAGAGACCCAGTACTTC
>once|NA|TRBJ1-5|TRBV20-1
CSARGDQPQHF
TGCAGTGCTAGAGGCGATCAGCCCCAGCATTTT
>NA|TRBD2|TRBJ2-4|TRBV2
CASSERLATQNIQYF
TGTGCCAGCAGTGAAAGACTAGCGACTCAAAACATTCAGTACTTC
>NA|NA|TRBJ2-1|TRBV9
CASSVATTSYNEQFF
TGTGCCAGCAGCGTAGCTACCACGAGTTACAATGAGCAGTTCTTC
>NA|TRBD2|TRBJ2-1|TRBV12-5
CASGLSKGGTSSYNEQFF
TGTGCTAGTGGTTTGTCTAAGGGCGGGACTAGCTCCTACAATGAGCAGTTCTTC
>NA|TRBD1|TRBJ2-7|TRBV7-2
CASSLGTGGEQYF
TGTGCCAGCAGCTTAGGGACAGGGGGCGAGCAGTACTTC
>NA|NA|TRBJ2-3|TRBV7-6
CASSLSRTDTQYF
TGTGCCAGCAGCTTAAGTCGGACAGATACGCAGTATTTT
>NA|TRBD1|TRBJ1-2|TRBV30
CACRDSSDYGYTF
TGTGCCTGCCGGGACAGCTCTGACTATGGCTACACCTTC
>NA|TRBD2|TRBJ2-5|TRBV7-2
CASSLMTSVETQYF
TGTGCCAGCAGCCTAATGACTAGCGTGGAGACCCAGTACTTC
>NA|NA|TRBJ2-5|TRBV5-1
CASSWTSQETQYF
TGCGCCAGCAGCTGGACATCTCAAGAGACCCAGTACTTC
>NA|NA|TRBJ2-1|TRBV6-6
CASSHLPGYNEQFF
TGTGCCAGCAGTCACCTCCCAGGATACAATGAGCAGTTCTTC